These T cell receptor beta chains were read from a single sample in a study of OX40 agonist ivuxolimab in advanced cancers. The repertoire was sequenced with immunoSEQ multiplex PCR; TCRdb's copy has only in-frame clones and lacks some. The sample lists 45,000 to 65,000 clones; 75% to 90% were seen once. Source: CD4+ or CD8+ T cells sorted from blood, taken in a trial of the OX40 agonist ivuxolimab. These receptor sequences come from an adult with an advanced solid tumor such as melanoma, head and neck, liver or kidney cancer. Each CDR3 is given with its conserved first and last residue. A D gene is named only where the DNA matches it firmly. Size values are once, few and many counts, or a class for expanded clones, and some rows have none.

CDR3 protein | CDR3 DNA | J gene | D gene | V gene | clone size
CASSQGTGTTGELFF | TGTGCCAGCAGCCAAGGAACAGGGACCACCGGGGAGCTGTTTTTT | TRBJ2-2 | NA | TRBV4-2 | NA
CASSYSTRTLSDTQYF | TGTGCCAGCAGTTACTCGACGCGGACTCTCTCAGATACGCAGTATTTT | TRBJ2-3 | NA | TRBV6-6 | NA
CASSSPGLSSYNEQFF | TGTGCCAGCAGCTCCCCCGGGCTGAGCTCCTACAATGAGCAGTTCTTC | TRBJ2-1 | NA | TRBV7-3 | NA
CASRLLTGNTIYF | TGTGCCAGCCGCCTACTGACTGGAAACACCATATATTTT | TRBJ1-3 | NA | TRBV7-9 | NA
CASRIPNGDIQYF | TGTGCCAGCAGGATTCCAAATGGGGACATTCAGTACTTC | TRBJ2-4 | NA | TRBV28 | NA
CASSLVLPQHF | TGTGCCAGCAGCTTGGTCCTACCCCAGCATTTT | TRBJ1-5 | NA | TRBV5-8 | NA
CASSIPGQGSNEQFF | TGTGCCAGTAGTATTCCGGGACAGGGGAGCAATGAGCAGTTCTTC | TRBJ2-1 | TRBD1 | TRBV19 | NA
CASSLQRSYEQYF | TGTGCCAGCAGCCTCCAACGCTCCTACGAGCAGTACTTC | TRBJ2-7 | NA | TRBV6-1 | NA
CASSPFHGTGGNTGELFF | TGTGCCAGCTCACCATTTCACGGGACAGGGGGCAATACCGGGGAGCTGTTTTTT | TRBJ2-2 | TRBD1 | TRBV18 | NA
CASSLEYYGQGPNSPLHF | TGTGCCAGCAGCTTAGAGTATTATGGACAGGGCCCTAATTCACCCCTCCACTTT | TRBJ1-6 | TRBD1 | TRBV11-2 | few
CASSYGVNEQYF | TGTGCCAGCAGTTACGGGGTAAACGAGCAGTACTTC | TRBJ2-7 | NA | TRBV6-5 | NA
CASSNQAGGNSPLHF | TGTGCCAGTAGTAACCAGGCTGGCGGAAATTCACCCCTCCACTTT | TRBJ1-6 | NA | TRBV19 | NA
CASSAPGWGDEQYF | TGTGCCAGCAGCGCGCCCGGCTGGGGCGACGAGCAGTACTTC | TRBJ2-7 | NA | TRBV7-2 | NA
CASSFFRGPTEAFF | TGTGCCAGCAGCTTTTTCAGGGGGCCTACTGAAGCTTTCTTT | TRBJ1-1 | TRBD1 | TRBV11-2 | NA
CSARIGETQYF | TGCAGTGCTAGAATTGGCGAGACCCAGTACTTC | TRBJ2-5 | NA | TRBV20-1 | few
CASSIQGDTQYF | TGTGCCAGTAGTATACAGGGAGATACGCAGTATTTT | TRBJ2-3 | NA | TRBV19 | NA
CASSLGGLVGKKGETQYF | TGTGCCAGCAGCTTAGGGGGACTAGTGGGGAAAAAAGGAGAGACCCAGTACTTC | TRBJ2-5 | TRBD2 | TRBV11-1 | NA
CASSERGRAADTQYF | TGTGCCAGCAGTGAACGCGGGAGGGCCGCAGATACGCAGTATTTT | TRBJ2-3 | TRBD2 | TRBV25-1 | NA
CASSLGGERGGPGELFF | TGTGCCAGCAGTTTAGGGGGCGAGCGGGGGGGCCCCGGGGAGCTGTTTTTT | TRBJ2-2 | TRBD2 | TRBV27 | NA
CASSDSFQGRAFF | TGTGCCAGCAGTGACTCGTTTCAGGGCAGAGCTTTCTTT | TRBJ1-1 | NA | TRBV6-4 | NA
CASSQDRQGGYGYTF | TGCGCCAGCAGCCAAGATCGACAGGGAGGCTATGGCTACACCTTC | TRBJ1-2 | TRBD1 | TRBV4-3 | NA
CASSIGGGAGELFF | TGTGCCAGTAGTATAGGGGGAGGGGCCGGGGAGCTGTTTTTT | TRBJ2-2 | TRBD2 | TRBV19 | NA
CAWSVTGGPLGETQYF | TGTGCCTGGAGTGTGACGGGGGGCCCCCTCGGAGAGACCCAGTACTTC | TRBJ2-5 | NA | TRBV30 | NA
CASSDWAVGGYTF | TGTGCCAGCAGTGATTGGGCAGTAGGGGGCTACACCTTC | TRBJ1-2 | NA | TRBV6-1 | NA
CASSQENYGYTF | TGTGCCAGCAGCCAGGAGAACTATGGCTACACCTTC | TRBJ1-2 | NA | TRBV4-2 | NA
CASSFESGSSYNSPLHF | TGTGCCAGCAGTTTTGAGTCCGGGAGCTCCTATAATTCACCCCTCCACTTT | TRBJ1-6 | NA | TRBV27 | NA
CASSLTGIYEQYF | TGTGCCAGCAGTTTAACAGGAATCTACGAGCAGTACTTC | TRBJ2-7 | NA | TRBV6-6 | NA
CASSSGLAGVIFETQYF | TGTGCCAGTAGTTCGGGACTAGCGGGGGTAATTTTTGAGACCCAGTACTTC | TRBJ2-5 | TRBD2 | TRBV19 | NA